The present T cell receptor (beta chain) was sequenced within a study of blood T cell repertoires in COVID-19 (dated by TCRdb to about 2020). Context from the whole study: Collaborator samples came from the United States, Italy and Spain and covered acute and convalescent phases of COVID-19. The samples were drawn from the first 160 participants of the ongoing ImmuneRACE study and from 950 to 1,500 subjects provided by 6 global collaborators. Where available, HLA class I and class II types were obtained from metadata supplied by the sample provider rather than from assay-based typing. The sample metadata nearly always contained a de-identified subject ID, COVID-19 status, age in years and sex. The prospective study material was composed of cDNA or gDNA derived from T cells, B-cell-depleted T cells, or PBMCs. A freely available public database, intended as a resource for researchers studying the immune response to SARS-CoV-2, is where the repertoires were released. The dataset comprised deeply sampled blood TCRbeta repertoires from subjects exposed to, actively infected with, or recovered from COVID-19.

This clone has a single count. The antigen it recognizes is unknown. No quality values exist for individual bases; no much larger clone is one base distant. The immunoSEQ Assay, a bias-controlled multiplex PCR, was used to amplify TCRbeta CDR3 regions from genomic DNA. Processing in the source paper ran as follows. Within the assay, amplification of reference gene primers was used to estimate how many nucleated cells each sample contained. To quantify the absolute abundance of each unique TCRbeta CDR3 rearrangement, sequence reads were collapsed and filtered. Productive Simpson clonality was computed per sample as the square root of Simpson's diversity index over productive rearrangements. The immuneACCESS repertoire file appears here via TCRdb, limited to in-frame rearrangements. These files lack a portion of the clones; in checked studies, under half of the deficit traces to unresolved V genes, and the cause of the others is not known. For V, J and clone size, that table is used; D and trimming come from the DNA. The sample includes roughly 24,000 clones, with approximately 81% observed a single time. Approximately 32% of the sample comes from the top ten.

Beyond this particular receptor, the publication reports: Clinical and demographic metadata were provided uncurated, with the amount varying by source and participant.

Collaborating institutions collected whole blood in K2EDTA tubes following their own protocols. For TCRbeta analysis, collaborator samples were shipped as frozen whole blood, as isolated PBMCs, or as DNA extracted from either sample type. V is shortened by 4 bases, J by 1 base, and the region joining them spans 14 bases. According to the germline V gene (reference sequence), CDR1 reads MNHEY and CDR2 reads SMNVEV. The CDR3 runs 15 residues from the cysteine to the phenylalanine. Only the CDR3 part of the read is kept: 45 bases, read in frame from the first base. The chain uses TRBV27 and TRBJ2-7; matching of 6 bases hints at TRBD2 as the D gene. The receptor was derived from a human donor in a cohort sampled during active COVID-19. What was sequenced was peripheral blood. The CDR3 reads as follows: CASSSPGAGSYEQYF. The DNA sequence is TGTGCCAGCAGTTCTCCGGGAGCAGGGTCCTACGAGCAGTACTTC.